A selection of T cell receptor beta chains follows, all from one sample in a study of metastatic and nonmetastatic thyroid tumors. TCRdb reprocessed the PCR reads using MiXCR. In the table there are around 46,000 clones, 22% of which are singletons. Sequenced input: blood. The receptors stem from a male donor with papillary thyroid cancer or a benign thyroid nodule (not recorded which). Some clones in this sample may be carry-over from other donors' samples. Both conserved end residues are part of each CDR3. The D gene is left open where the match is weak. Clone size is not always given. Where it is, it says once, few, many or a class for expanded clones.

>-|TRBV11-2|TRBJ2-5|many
TGTGCCAGCGAGAGTATGGTGGAGACCCAGTACTTC
CASESMVETQYF
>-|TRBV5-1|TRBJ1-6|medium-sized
TGCGCCAGCAGCTTGGAGGCCAGCTCAGTCCCCCTCCACTTT
CASSLEASSVPLHF
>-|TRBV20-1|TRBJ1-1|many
TGCAGTGCCCAGACCCCACTCGGTGGGACTGAAGCTTTCTTT
CSAQTPLGGTEAFF
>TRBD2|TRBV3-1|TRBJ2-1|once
TGTGCCAGCAGCCACGGTGGCGGGAGTGGCAATGAGCAGTTCTTC
CASSHGGGSGNEQFF
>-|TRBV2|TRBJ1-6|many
TGTGCCAGCGGGGGGATGGGGAATTCACCCCTCCACTTT
CASGGMGNSPLHF
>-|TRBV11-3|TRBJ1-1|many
TGTGCCAGCAGCCGGGAGGACGGGGACGCTGAAGCTTTCTTT
CASSREDGDAEAFF
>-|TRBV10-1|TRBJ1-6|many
TGCGCCAGCAGTGAGTCCGGAGGGGGGTCACCCCTCCACTTT
CASSESGGGSPLHF
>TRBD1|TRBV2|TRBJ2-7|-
TGTGCCAGCAGATTCGGGACAGGGTGTTTATCCGAGCAGTACTTC
CASRFGTGCLSEQYF
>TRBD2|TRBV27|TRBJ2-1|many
TGTGCCAGCACCCGACTAGCGGGAGGAGTAGGGCAGTTCTTC
CASTRLAGGVGQFF
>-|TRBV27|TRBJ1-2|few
TGTGCCAGCAGGACATCCGTGATATGTGTTGAAAGCTACACCTTC
CASRTSVICVESYTF
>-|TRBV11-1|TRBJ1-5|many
TGTGCCAGCAGCTCAGATGACAGGTTGGGCAATCAGCCCCAGCATTTT
CASSSDDRLGNQPQHF
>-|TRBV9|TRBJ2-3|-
TGTGCCAGCAGCGGCAATGGGGATACGCAGTATTTT
CASSGNGDTQYF
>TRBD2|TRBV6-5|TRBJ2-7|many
TGTGCCAGCAGTTCCTCGGGACTAGCGGGAGTCGAGCAGTACTTC
CASSSSGLAGVEQYF
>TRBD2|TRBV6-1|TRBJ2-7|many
TGTGCCAGCAGTCCGAGCGGGGGCCCCTCCTACGAGCAGTACTTC
CASSPSGGPSYEQYF
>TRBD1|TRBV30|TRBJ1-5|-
TGTGCCTGGAGTGTATACAGGACAGGAATCAATCAGCCCCAGCATTTT
CAWSVYRTGINQPQHF
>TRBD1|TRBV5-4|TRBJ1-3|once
TGTGCCAGCAGCGACAGGGGAGGTGGAAACACCATATATTTT
CASSDRGGGNTIYF
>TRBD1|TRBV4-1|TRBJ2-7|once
TGCGCCAGCAGCCAAGTTGGACAGGGTAGTTCCTACGAGCAGTACTTC
CASSQVGQGSSYEQYF
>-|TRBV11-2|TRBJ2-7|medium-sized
TGTGCCAGCTCCTTGGACTGGATCTACGAGCAGTACTTC
CASSLDWIYEQYF
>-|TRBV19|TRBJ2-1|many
TGTGCCAGTAGTATAGATCGTTCGCGGGGCGTTCGCCTCTACAATGAGCAGTTCTTC
CASSIDRSRGVRLYNEQFF
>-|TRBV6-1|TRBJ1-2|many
TGTGCCAGCAGCACGACACAGGGCCCGTATGGCTACACCTTC
CASSTTQGPYGYTF
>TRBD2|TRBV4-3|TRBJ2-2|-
TGCGCCAGCAGCCAAGATCCGGCGGGGGCGAACACCGGGGAGCTGTTTTTT
CASSQDPAGANTGELFF
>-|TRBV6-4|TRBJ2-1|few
TGTGCCAGCAGTTACGGTAGCTGTTGGGGCTACAATGAGCAGTTCTTC
CASSYGSCWGYNEQFF
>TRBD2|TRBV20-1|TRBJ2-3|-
TGCAGTGCTCAGACTAGCGGGAGTTTCGGGGGCACAGATACGCAGTATTTT
CSAQTSGSFGGTDTQYF
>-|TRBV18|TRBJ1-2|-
TGTGCCAGCCTCCGGGCAGGCATCGAATATGGCTACACCTTC
CASLRAGIEYGYTF
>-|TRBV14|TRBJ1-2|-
TGTGCCAGCAGGCAACAGGGCGGAAATGGCTACACCTTC
CASRQQGGNGYTF
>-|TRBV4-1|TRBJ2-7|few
TGCGCCAGCAGCCAAGGGCGGGAATCCTACGAGCAGTACTTC
CASSQGRESYEQYF
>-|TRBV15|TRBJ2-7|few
TGTGCCACCAGCAGAGAAGGGAGCAGTAAGGGGCAGTACTTC
CATSREGSSKGQYF
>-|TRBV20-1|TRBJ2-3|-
TGCAGTGCTAGGGCTCCCGGCACAGATACGCAGTATTTT
CSARAPGTDTQYF
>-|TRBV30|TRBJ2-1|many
TGTGCCTGGAGTGTATCGGCGGGAAGGAAGTTCTTC
CAWSVSAGRKFF
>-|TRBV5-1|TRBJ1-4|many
TGCGCCAGCAGCTTCGGCGCTGCAACTAATGAAAAACTGTTTTTT
CASSFGAATNEKLFF
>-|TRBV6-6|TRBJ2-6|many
TGTGCCAGCAGTTATAGAGGCTCTGGGGCCAACGTCCTGACTTTC
CASSYRGSGANVLTF
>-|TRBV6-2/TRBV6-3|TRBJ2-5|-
TGTGCCAGCAGTTATGGCACCAAGGGTGGCCAAGAGACCCAGTACTTC
CASSYGTKGGQETQYF
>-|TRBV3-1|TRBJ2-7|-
TGTGCCAGCAGCCAAGATAGGAGCTACGAGCAGTACTTC
CASSQDRSYEQYF
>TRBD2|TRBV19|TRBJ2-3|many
TGTGCCAGTAGTCCCCGAGGACTAGCGGGACCCACAGATACGCAGTATTTT
CASSPRGLAGPTDTQYF
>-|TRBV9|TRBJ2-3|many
TGTGCCAGCAGCGCACCACTGGGGTTTGGCACAGATACGCAGTATTTT
CASSAPLGFGTDTQYF
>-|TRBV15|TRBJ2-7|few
TGTGCCACCGCCCAAACAGGGACATCCGAGCAGTACTTC
CATAQTGTSEQYF
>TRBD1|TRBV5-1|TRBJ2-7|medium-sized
TGCGCCAGCAGCTTCTCCCCGGGACAGGGTCCCCACGAGCAGTACTTC
CASSFSPGQGPHEQYF
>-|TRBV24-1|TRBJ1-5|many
TGTGCCACCAGTGATTTGATATCACGAGGCAGCAATCAGCCCCAGCATTTT
CATSDLISRGSNQPQHF
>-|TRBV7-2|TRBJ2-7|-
TGTGCCAGCATTCCAATGGTGGGGGTGTCTTACGAGCAGTACTTC
CASIPMVGVSYEQYF
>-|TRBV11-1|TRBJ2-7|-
TGTGCCAGCAGCCGCCCAGGGGCCTACGAGCAGTACTTC
CASSRPGAYEQYF
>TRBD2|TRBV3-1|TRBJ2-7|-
TGTGCCAGCAGCCCAATAACTAGCGGGGGGTCCTACGAGCAGTACTTC
CASSPITSGGSYEQYF
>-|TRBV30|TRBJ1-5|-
TGTGCCTGGAGGGCCCAGACCCAGCATTTT
CAWRAQTQHF
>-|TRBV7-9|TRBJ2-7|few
TGTGCCAGCAGCCGCAGGGATAGGGTCTACGAGCAGTACTTC
CASSRRDRVYEQYF
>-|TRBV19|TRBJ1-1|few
TGCGCCAGTAGTTACAGGCGGGGCACTGAATCTTTCTTT
CASSYRRGTESFF
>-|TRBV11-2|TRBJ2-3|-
TGTGCCAGCATCTTAGGACCGTCCCCCCCTGATACGCAGTATTTT
CASILGPSPPDTQYF
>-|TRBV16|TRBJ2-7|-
TGTGCCAGCAGCCAATCCCGAATTGGCGGCTCCTACGAGCAGTACTTC
CASSQSRIGGSYEQYF
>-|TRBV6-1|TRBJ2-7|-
TGTGCCAGCAGATCCGAGACAACGTTCGACGAGCAGTACTTC
CASRSETTFDEQYF
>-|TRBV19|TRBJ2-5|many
TGTGCCAGTAGTATACAGGGGCCCGTGACAGAGACCCAGTACTTC
CASSIQGPVTETQYF